This T cell receptor beta chain was observed in a study of blood T cell repertoires in COVID-19. Study-level background: The United States, Italy and Spain supplied acute and convalescent COVID-19 samples. In each case, the material was cDNA or gDNA derived from T cells, B-cell-depleted T cells, or PBMCs.

Both ends counted, the CDR3 spans 13 residues. Germline CDR1 and CDR2: SGDLS and YYNGEE. As processed by the authors: Reference gene primer amplification gave estimated nucleated cell counts. This table comes from immunoSEQ multiplex PCR, and its TCRdb copy is limited to in-frame clones, with some not included. V and J calls and clone size are those listed in that table; D and trimming were worked out from the DNA. In the table there are roughly 320,000 clones, roughly nine tenths of which are singletons. A note on this clone: No conserved phenylalanine or tryptophan ends this CDR3, so it is likely a read error. The DNA is left out, because the CDR3 cannot be placed on it with certainty; the CDR3 is given as TCRdb lists it.

Enrolment of Seattle patients took place during active infection, and they were followed longitudinally. This TCR was recovered from a woman aged 25 to 39 with COVID-19, enrolled during active disease. J is TRBJ1-1 and V is TRBV9. Sequencing was performed on peripheral blood. The CDR3 region is CASSVATDTDFRL.